These 17 T cell receptor beta chains came from one sample sequenced in a study of CD8+CD57+ T cells in acquired aplastic anemia. Only patients with CD8+CD57+ cell expansion on flow cytometry were chosen for sequencing. According to the study, genomic DNA was the template for TCR beta VDJ and CDR3 profiling. Via MiXCR, TCRdb re-called the reads, giving one row per CDR3 protein. This table holds approximately 190,000 distinct CDR3 sequences, around 45% found once. Sequenced: sorted CD4+, CD8+, or CD8+CD57+ T cells (not recorded which) from PBMCs. The receptor set was obtained from a human donor with aplastic anemia.

V gene TRBV30 combines with J gene TRBJ2-3, with 10 bases identical to TRBD2. With 1 base clipped from V and 2 bases from J, the junction kept 6 bases outside the gene matches. The CDR3 is 16 amino acids. Per germline, CDR1 GTSNPN and CDR2 SVGIG (reference sequence). The CDR3 reads CAWSGELAGNTDTQYF. In nucleotides, the CDR3 is TGTGCCTGGAGTGGAGAACTAGCGGGAAACACAGATACGCAGTATTTT.

This clonotype was seen ten or more times. The gene calls are TRBV5-1 and TRBJ2-1, with 8 nucleotides matching TRBD1. V shed 7 bases, J shed 3 bases, and the junction held 3 bases outside the gene matches. This CDR3 spans 13 amino acids. CDR1 and CDR2 from the germline V gene are SGHRS and YFSETQ. CDR3 loop: CASGGQGYNEQFF. The CDR3 region has the DNA TGCGCCAGCGGAGGACAGGGCTACAATGAGCAGTTCTTC.

V usage is TRBV5-1 and J usage is TRBJ2-6; D unresolved. CDR1 is SGHRS and CDR2 is YFSETQ in the germline V gene. The CDR3 has 15 amino acids. Trimming took off 4 bases at V and 4 bases at J, with 12 bases between the two ends. CDR3 nucleotide sequence: TGCGCCAGCAGCCGTAGAGGTGGCGGGGCCAACGTCCTGACTTTC. Residues: CASSRRGGGANVLTF.

This clonotype was counted a single time. This chain uses TRBV11-2 with TRBJ2-5; TRBD2 matches at 8 bases. The CDR3 is 13 amino acids. Per germline, CDR1 SGHAT and CDR2 FQNNGV. V dropped 4 bases and J dropped 4; count of bases not matched to a gene: 2. CDR3 sequence reads: CASSYGGAETQYF. CDR3 coding DNA: TGTGCCAGCAGCTACGGGGGGGCAGAGACCCAGTACTTC.

In this sample, this clonotype turned up many times. The CDR3: CASSLARQPTGELFF. The DNA of the CDR3 is TGCGCCAGCAGCTTGGCTCGACAGCCAACCGGGGAGCTGTTTTTT. This rearrangement joins TRBV5-1 to TRBJ2-2; a possible D gene is TRBD1 (5 bases). The V gene's germline CDR1 is SGHRS and CDR2 YFSETQ. The length of the CDR3 is 15 residues. V was shortened by 0 bases and J by 5 bases, with 11 bases between the two germline ends.

V and J are TRBV2 and TRBJ1-2; D call uncertain. This CDR3 region has 13 residues. With 2 bases removed from V and 2 bases from J, the gap between germline ends came to 6 bases. The germline gives CDR1 SNHLY, CDR2 FYNNEI. The CDR3 coding sequence is TGTGCCAGCAGTGAAAGGCTGAACTATGGCTACACCTTC. It specifies CASSERLNYGYTF.

There are many counts of this clonotype. The CDR3 here is CASTQTRPPYEQYF. The CDR3 DNA reads TGTGCCAGCACCCAGACTAGGCCCCCCTACGAGCAGTACTTC. The rearrangement uses TRBV6-1 and TRBJ2-7; D possibly corresponds to TRBD2 (6 bases). The CDR3 totals 14 residues. Trimming cost V 7 bases and J 2 bases, with 15 bases left between them. Germline CDR1 is MNHNS and CDR2 is SASEGT.

This clonotype was seen repeatedly, ten times or more. The chain links TRBV19 to TRBJ1-5, with D possibly TRBD1 on 5 matching bases. V was cut by 6 bases and J by 0 bases, with 6 bases left in between. CDR1 is LNHDA, CDR2 SQIVND, per germline (reference sequence). The CDR3 contains 13 residues. The CDR3, as DNA: TGTGCCAGTAGAGGGACTAGCAATCAGCCCCAGCATTTT. It encodes CASRGTSNQPQHF.

The chain employs TRBV25-1 and TRBJ1-6; D gene unclear. This CDR3 comprises 13 residues. The V end was cut by 6 bases, the J end by 6 bases, with 9 bases between. Germline loops: CDR1 MGHDK, CDR2 SYGVNS. The CDR3 loop reads CASRGGGNSPLHF. CDR3 nucleotide sequence: TGTGCCAGCAGGGGAGGCGGTAATTCACCCCTCCACTTT.

The chain links TRBV29-1 to TRBJ2-7; 9 bases agree with TRBD2. The CDR3 covers 16 residues. The V gene's germline CDR1 is SQVTM and CDR2 ANQGSEA. With 0 bases clipped from V and 2 bases from J, the junction kept 8 bases outside the gene matches. In DNA, the CDR3 is TGCAGCGTTGAAGATGATTCTAGCGGGAAGGCCTACGAGCAGTACTTC. This translates into CSVEDDSSGKAYEQYF.

The chain has TRBV6-1 and TRBJ2-7, with 7 bases aligning to TRBD2. The CDR3 runs to 14 residues. In germline, CDR1 is MNHNS, CDR2 SASEGT. J was trimmed by 4 bases and V by 5 bases; bases with no gene match: 8. The CDR3 nucleotides are TGTGCCAGCAGTCTCGGCGGGAGCGGTTACGAGCAGTACTTC. As protein: CASSLGGSGYEQYF.

This clonotype was seen a handful of times. The J gene is TRBJ1-3, the V gene TRBV2; perhaps TRBD1 as D (6 bases). Trimming removed 5 bases at V and 3 bases at J, with 11 bases between. Germline CDR1 is SNHLY and CDR2 is FYNNEI. The CDR3 has 14 residues. The CDR3 DNA reads TGTGCCAGCAGTTGGGCAGGGGATGGAAACACCATATATTTT. This gives the protein CASSWAGDGNTIYF.

The chain has TRBV10-1 and TRBJ2-5; possible D gene TRBD2, 6 bases. CDR1 and CDR2 from the germline V gene are WNHNN and SYGVQD (reference sequence). Trimming removed 8 bases from V and 2 bases from J, with 15 bases in between. The length of the CDR3 is 14 residues. The chain's CDR3 is CASGNSSVQETQYF. In DNA form, the CDR3 reads TGCGCCAGCGGGAACTCTAGCGTACAAGAGACCCAGTACTTC.

The J gene is TRBJ1-4, the V gene TRBV10-1; D is unresolved. Germline V CDR1 and CDR2: WNHNN, SYGVQD (reference sequence). This CDR3 has 8 amino acids. The CDR3 DNA follows: TGCCCGGATGGAAAACTGTTTTTT. Protein product: CPDGKLFF.

The chain is built from TRBV7-9 and TRBJ1-5; the D is unclear. The germline gives CDR1 SEHNR, CDR2 FQNEAQ (reference sequence). This CDR3 region has 15 residues. V lost 4 bases and J 2 bases, leaving 12 bases between the germline ends. The CDR3 is CASSSRDGGNQPQHF. CDR3 DNA: TGTGCCAGCAGCTCACGAGATGGAGGCAATCAGCCCCAGCATTTT.

Points on this clonotype: Possible read error: a much larger clone is one base away. The gene calls are TRBV4-2 and TRBJ2-2, with 13 nucleotides matching TRBD2. Germline V lookup: CDR1 LGHNA, CDR2 YNFKEQ. The CDR3 has 17 amino acids. CDR3 loop: CASRRGLAGAKGGELLF. CDR3 nucleotides: TGTGCCAGCAGACGTGGACTAGCGGGAGCGAAGGGCGGGGAGCTGCTTTTT.

This clonotype has at least ten counts. This chain joins TRBV7-6 and TRBJ1-1; no reliable D call. CDR3 length equals 13 residues. Germline CDR1 reads SGHVS; CDR2 reads FNYEAQ. V was pared by 1 base and J by 1 base, with 4 bases between. DNA for the CDR3: TGTGCCAGCAGCTTAGATCGGAACACTGAAGCTTTCTTT. This encodes CASSLDRNTEAFF. Full variable domain (missing parts from reference TRBV7-6 and TRBJ1-1): GAGVSQSPRYKVTKRGQDVALRCDPISGHVSLYWYRQALGQGPEFLTYFNYEAQQDKSGLPNDRFSAERPEGSISTLTIQRTEQRDSAMYRCASSLDRNTEAFFGQGTRLTVV.